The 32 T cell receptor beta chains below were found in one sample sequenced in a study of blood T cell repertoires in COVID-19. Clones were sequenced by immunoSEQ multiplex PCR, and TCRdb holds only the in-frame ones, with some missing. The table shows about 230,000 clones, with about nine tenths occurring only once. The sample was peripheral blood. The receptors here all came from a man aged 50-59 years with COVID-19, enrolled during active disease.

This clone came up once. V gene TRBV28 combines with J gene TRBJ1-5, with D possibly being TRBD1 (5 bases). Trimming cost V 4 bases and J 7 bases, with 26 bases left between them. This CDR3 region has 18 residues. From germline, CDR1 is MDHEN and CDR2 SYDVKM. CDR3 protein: CASSSLFNGGGLGQPQHF. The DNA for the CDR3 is TGTGCCAGCAGTTCCCTATTCAACGGGGGAGGTCTTGGCCAGCCCCAGCATTTT.

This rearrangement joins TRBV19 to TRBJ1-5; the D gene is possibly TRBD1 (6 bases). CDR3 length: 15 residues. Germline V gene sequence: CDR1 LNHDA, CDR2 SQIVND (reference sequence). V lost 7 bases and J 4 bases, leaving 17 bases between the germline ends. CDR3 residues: CASNTPGTRNQPQHF. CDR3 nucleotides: TGTGCCAGTAATACACCGGGGACAAGGAATCAGCCCCAGCATTTT.

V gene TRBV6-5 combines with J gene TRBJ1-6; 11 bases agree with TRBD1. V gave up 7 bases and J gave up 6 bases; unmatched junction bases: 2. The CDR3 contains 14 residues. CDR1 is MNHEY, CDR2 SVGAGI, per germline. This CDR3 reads CASKGTGGNSPLHF. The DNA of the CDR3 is TGTGCCAGCAAGGGGACAGGGGGTAATTCACCCCTCCACTTT.

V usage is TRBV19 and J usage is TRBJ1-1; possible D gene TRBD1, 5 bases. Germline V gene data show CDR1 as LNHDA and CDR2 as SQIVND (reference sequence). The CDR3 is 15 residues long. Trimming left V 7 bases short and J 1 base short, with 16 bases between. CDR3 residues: CASTLGGLWNTEAFF. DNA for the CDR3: TGTGCCAGTACCCTGGGGGGGTTGTGGAACACTGAAGCTTTCTTT.

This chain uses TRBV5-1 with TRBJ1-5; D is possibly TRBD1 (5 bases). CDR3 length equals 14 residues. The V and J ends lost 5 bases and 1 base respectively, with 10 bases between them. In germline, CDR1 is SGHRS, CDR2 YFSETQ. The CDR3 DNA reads TGCGCCAGCAGGCCAGGGTACAGCAATCAGCCCCAGCATTTT. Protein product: CASRPGYSNQPQHF.

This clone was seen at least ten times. The CDR3 bases are TGTGCCAGCAGCTTAAGGGGTAGTGATCAGCCCCAGCATTTT. It translates to CASSLRGSDQPQHF. The gene calls are TRBV11-2 and TRBJ1-5, with a tentative D call TRBD1 (5 bases). This CDR3 has 14 amino acids. Germline values: CDR1 SGHAT, CDR2 FQNNGV. Trimming cost V 2 bases and J 5 bases, with 10 bases left between them.

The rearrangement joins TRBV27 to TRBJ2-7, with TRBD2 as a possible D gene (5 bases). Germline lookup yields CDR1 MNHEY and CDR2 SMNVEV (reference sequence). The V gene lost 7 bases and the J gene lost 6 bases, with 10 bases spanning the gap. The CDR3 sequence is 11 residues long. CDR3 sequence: CASTYRGEQYF. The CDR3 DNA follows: TGTGCCAGCACCTATCGGGGCGAGCAGTACTTC.

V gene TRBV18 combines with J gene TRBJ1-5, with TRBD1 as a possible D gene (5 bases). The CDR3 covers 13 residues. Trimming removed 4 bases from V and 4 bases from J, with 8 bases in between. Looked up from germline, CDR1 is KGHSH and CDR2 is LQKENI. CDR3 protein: CASSQTENQPQHF. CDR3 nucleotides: TGTGCCAGCTCACAGACAGAGAATCAGCCCCAGCATTTT.

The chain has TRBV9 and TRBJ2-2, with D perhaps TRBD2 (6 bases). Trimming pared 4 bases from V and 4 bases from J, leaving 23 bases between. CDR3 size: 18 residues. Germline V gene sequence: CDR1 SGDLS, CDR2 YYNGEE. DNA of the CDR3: TGTGCCAGCAGCATACGGGAAGGCCTAGCGTTGGGCACCGGGGAGCTGTTTTTT. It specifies CASSIREGLALGTGELFF.

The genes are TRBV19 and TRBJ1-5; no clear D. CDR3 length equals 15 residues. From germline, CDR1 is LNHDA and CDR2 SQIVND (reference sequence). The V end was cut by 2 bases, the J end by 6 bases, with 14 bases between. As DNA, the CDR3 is TGTGCCAGTAGTATAAGCGGTGGGATGGCTCAGCCCCAGCATTTT. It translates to CASSISGGMAQPQHF. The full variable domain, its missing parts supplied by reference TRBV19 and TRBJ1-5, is DGGITQSPKYLFRKEGQNVTLSCEQNLNHDAMYWYRQDPGQGLRLIYYSQIVNDFQKGDIAEGYSVSREKKESFPLTVTSAQKNPTAFYLCASSISGGMAQPQHFGDGTRLSIL.

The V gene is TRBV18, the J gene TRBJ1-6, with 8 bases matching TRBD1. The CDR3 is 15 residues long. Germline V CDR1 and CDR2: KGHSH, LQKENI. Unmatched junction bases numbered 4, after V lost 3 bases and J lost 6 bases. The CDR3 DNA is TGTGCCAGCTCACCTATGACAGGGGTTAATTCACCCCTCCACTTT. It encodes CASSPMTGVNSPLHF.

The CDR3 region has the DNA TGTGCCAGCAGTTACTACCAGGGCTATGGCTACACCTTC. Translated, it gives CASSYYQGYGYTF. The chain carries TRBV6-5 and TRBJ1-2, with a weak D call TRBD1 (5 bases). Germline assignment: CDR1 MNHEY and CDR2 SVGAGI. V lost 1 base and J 4 bases, leaving 7 bases between the germline ends. The CDR3 is 13 amino acids.

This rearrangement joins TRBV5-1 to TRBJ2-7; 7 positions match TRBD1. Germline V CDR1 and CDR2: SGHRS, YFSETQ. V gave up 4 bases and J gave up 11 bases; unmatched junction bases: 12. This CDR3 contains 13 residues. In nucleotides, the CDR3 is TGCGCCAGCAGCCCTGACAGGGACCCTGGGGAGTACTTC. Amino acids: CASSPDRDPGEYF.

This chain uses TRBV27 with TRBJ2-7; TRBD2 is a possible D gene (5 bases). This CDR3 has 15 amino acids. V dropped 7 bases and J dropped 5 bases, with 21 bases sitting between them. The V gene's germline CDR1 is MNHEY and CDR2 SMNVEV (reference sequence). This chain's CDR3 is CASKRVSSLYDEQYF. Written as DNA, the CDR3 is TGTGCCAGCAAGAGGGTTTCCTCACTCTACGACGAGCAGTACTTC.

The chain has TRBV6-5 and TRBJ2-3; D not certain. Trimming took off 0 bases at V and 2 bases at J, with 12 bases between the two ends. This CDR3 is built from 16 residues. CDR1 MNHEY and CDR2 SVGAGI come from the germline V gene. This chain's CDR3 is CASSYSIYYNTDTQYF. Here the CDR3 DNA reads TGTGCCAGCAGTTACTCGATTTACTACAACACAGATACGCAGTATTTT.

The CDR3 sequence: CASSIGGGDTQYF. For the CDR3, the DNA is TGTGCCAGTAGTATCGGTGGGGGGGATACGCAGTATTTT. The chain has TRBV19 and TRBJ2-3; D may be TRBD2 (6 bases). Trimming left V 3 bases short and J 6 bases short, with 10 bases between. The CDR3 covers 13 residues. Germline loops: CDR1 LNHDA, CDR2 SQIVND (reference sequence). Together with reference TRBV19 and TRBJ2-3, the CDR3 gives the full variable domain: DGGITQSPKYLFRKEGQNVTLSCEQNLNHDAMYWYRQDPGQGLRLIYYSQIVNDFQKGDIAEGYSVSREKKESFPLTVTSAQKNPTAFYLCASSIGGGDTQYFGPGTRLTVL.

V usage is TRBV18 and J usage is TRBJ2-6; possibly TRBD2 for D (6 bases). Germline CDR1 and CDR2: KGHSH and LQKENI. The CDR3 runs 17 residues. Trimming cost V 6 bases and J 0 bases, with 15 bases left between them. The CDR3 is CASSPSVTSSGANVLTF. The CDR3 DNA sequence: TGTGCCAGCTCCCCAAGTGTGACTAGCTCTGGGGCCAACGTCCTGACTTTC.

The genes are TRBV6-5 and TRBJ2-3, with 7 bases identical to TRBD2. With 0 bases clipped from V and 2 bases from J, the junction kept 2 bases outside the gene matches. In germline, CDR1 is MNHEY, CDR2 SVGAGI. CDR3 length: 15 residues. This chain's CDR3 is CASSYSGRVTDTQYF. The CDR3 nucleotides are TGTGCCAGCAGTTACTCGGGGAGGGTCACAGATACGCAGTATTTT.

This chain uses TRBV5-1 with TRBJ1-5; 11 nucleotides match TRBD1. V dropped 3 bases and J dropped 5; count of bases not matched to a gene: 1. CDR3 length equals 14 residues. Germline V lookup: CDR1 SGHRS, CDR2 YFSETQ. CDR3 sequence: CASSWGQGDQPQHF. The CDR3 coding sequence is TGCGCCAGCAGCTGGGGACAGGGGGATCAGCCCCAGCATTTT.

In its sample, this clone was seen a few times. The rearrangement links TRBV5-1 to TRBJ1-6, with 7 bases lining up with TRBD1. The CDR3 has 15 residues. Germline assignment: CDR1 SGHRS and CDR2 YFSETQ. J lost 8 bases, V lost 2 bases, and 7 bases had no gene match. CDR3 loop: CASSLQGLWDSPLHF. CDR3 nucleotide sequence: TGCGCCAGCAGCTTACAGGGGCTCTGGGATTCACCCCTCCACTTT.

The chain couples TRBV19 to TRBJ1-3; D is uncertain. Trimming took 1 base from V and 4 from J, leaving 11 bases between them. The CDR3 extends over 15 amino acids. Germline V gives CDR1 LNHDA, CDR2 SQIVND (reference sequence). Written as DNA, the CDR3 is TGTGCCAGTAGTATAGGGTCGGGGAACGGAAACACCATATATTTT. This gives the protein CASSIGSGNGNTIYF.

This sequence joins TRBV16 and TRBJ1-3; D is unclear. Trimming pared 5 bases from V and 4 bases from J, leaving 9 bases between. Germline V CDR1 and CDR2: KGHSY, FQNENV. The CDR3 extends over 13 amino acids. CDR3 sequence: CASSSGLGNTIYF. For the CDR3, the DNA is TGTGCCAGCAGCTCCGGACTAGGAAACACCATATATTTT.

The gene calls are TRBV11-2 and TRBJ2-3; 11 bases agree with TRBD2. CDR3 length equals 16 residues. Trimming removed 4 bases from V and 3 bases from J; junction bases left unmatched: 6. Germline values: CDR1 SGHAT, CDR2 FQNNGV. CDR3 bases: TGTGCCAGCAGCTCCACTAGCGGGGGATATACAGATACGCAGTATTTT. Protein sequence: CASSSTSGGYTDTQYF.

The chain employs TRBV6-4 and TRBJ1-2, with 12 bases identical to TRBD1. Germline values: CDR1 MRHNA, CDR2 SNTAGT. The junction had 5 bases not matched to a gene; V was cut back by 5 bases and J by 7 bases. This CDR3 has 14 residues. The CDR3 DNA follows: TGTGCCAGCAGTACGGGACAGGGGGCGACTGGCTACACCTTC. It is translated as CASSTGQGATGYTF.

The CDR3 here is CASSLPDSTEAFF. For the CDR3, the DNA is TGTGCCAGCAGCTTACCGGACAGTACTGAAGCTTTCTTT. This chain connects TRBV5-4 to TRBJ1-1; D perhaps matches TRBD1 (6 bases). Between the trimmed V and J ends, which lost 2 bases and 5 bases, there was a span of 10 bases. The CDR3 is 13 residues long. Germline values: CDR1 SGHNT, CDR2 YYREEE (reference sequence).

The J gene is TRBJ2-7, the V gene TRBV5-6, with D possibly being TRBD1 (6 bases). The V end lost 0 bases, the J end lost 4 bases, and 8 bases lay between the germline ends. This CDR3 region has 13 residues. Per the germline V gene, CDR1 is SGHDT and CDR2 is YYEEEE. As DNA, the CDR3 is TGTGCCAGCAGCTTGGGGACAGTGTACGAGCAGTACTTC. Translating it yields CASSLGTVYEQYF.

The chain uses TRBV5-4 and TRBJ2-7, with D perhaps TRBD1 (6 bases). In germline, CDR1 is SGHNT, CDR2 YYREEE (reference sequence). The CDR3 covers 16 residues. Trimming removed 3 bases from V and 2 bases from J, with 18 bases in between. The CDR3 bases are TGTGCCAGCAGCTCAGATCCTACAGGGTCAACCTACGAGCAGTACTTC. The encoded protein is CASSSDPTGSTYEQYF.

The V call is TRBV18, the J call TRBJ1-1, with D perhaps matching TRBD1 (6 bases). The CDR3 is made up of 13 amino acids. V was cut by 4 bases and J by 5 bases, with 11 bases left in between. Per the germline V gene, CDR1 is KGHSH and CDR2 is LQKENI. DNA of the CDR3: TGTGCCAGCTCACAACAGGGTAGTACTGAAGCTTTCTTT. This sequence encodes CASSQQGSTEAFF.

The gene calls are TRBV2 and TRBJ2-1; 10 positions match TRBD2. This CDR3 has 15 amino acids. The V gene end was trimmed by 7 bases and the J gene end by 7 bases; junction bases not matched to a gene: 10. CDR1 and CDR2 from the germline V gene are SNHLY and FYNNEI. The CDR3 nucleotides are TGTGCCAGCACCTTCGAAGCGGGGGGGCCTAATGAGCAGTTCTTC. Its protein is CASTFEAGGPNEQFF.

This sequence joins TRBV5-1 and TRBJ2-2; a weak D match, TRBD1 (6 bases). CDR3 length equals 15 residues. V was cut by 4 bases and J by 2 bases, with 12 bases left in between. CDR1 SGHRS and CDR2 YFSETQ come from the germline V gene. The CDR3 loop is CASSVGTHNTGELFF. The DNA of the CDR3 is TGCGCCAGCAGCGTAGGGACACATAACACCGGGGAGCTGTTTTTT.

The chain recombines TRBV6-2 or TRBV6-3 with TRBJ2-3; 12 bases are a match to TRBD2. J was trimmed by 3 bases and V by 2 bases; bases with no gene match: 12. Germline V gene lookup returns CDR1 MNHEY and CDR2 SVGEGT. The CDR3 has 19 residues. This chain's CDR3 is CASSYPSRASGGATDTQYF. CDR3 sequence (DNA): TGTGCCAGCAGTTACCCCTCCCGCGCTAGCGGGGGGGCTACAGATACGCAGTATTTT.

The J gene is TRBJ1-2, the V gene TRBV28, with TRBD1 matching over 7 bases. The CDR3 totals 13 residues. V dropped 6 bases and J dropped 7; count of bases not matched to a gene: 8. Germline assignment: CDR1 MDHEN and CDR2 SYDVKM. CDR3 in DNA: TGTGCCAGCAGGACAACAGGGGTCGGTGGCTACACCTTC. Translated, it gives CASRTTGVGGYTF.